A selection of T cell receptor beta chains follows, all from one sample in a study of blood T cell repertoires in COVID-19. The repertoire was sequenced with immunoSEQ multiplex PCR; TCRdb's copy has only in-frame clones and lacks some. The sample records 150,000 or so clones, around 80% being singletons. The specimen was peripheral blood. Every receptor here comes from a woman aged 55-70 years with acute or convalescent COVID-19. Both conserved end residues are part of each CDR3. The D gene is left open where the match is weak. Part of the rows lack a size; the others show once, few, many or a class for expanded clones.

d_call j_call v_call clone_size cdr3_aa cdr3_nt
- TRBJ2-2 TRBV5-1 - CASTIGDTGELFF TGCGCCAGCACGATAGGGGACACCGGGGAGCTGTTTTTT
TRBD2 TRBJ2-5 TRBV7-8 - CASGISGAQETQYF TGTGCCAGCGGAATTAGCGGGGCTCAAGAGACCCAGTACTTC
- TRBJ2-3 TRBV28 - CASSFSIPSTDTQYF TGTGCCAGCAGTTTTTCTATACCTAGCACAGATACGCAGTATTTT
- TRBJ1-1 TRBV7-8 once CASSLGQLMNTEAFF TGTGCCAGCAGCTTAGGACAGCTCATGAACACTGAAGCTTTCTTT
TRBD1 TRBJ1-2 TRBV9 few CASSPHGWKTGGDYGYTF TGTGCCAGCAGCCCCCATGGGTGGAAGACAGGGGGGGACTATGGCTACACCTTC
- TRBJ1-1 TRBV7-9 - CASRLGQNTEAFF TGTGCCAGCAGACTCGGACAGAACACTGAAGCTTTCTTT
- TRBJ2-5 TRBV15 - CATSRDKAGSETQYF TGTGCCACCAGCAGAGATAAGGCAGGGTCAGAGACCCAGTACTTC
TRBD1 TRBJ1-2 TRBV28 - CASSRPLGTALRYGYTF TGTGCCAGCAGCCGTCCCCTTGGGACAGCGTTACGTTATGGCTACACCTTC
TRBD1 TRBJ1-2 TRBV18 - CASSPPRDRASYGYTF TGTGCCAGCTCACCACCCCGGGACAGGGCCTCCTATGGCTACACCTTC
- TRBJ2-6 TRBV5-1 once CASSLTTGSGANVLTF TGCGCCAGCAGCTTGACCACAGGGTCTGGGGCCAACGTCCTGACTTTC
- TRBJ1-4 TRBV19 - CASSIRSVTNEKLFF TGTGCCAGTAGTATCAGAAGCGTCACTAATGAAAAACTGTTTTTT
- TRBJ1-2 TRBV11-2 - CASSLEQGDYGYTF TGTGCCAGCAGCTTAGAGCAGGGTGACTATGGCTACACCTTC
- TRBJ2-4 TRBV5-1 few CASSLGGENIQYF TGCGCCAGCAGCTTGGGGGGAGAAAACATTCAGTACTTC
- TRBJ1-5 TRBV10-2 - CASKDTSNQPQHF TGCGCCAGCAAGGACACCAGCAATCAGCCCCAGCATTTT
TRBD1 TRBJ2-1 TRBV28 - CASSFDRGNNNEQFF TGTGCCAGCAGCTTTGACAGGGGGAATAACAATGAGCAGTTCTTC
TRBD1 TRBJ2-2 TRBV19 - CASSLFVRQGSTGELFF TGTGCCAGTAGCCTCTTCGTGAGACAGGGGAGCACCGGGGAGCTGTTTTTT
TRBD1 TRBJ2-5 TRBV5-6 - CASSSTTGQETQYF TGTGCCAGCAGCTCGACGACAGGGCAAGAGACCCAGTACTTC
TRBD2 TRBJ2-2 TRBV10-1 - CASSDVQLAGYPRELFF TGCGCCAGCAGTGATGTACAACTAGCGGGGTACCCCCGGGAGCTGTTTTTT
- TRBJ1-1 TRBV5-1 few CASSLGVDTEAFF TGCGCCAGCAGCTTGGGAGTGGACACTGAAGCTTTCTTT
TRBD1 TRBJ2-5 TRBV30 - CAWAGGSQETQYF TGTGCCTGGGCAGGGGGTAGCCAAGAGACCCAGTACTTC
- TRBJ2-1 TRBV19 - CASSIVRGKEQFF TGTGCCAGTAGTATAGTTAGGGGGAAAGAGCAGTTCTTC
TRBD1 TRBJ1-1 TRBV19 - CASSASRDRGHEAFF TGTGCCAGTAGTGCCTCCCGGGACAGGGGCCATGAAGCTTTCTTT
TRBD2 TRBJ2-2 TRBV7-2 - CASSGVGLAGFTGELFF TGTGCCAGCAGCGGAGTGGGACTAGCGGGGTTTACCGGGGAGCTGTTTTTT
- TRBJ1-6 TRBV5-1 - CASSMTARTPISPLHF TGCGCCAGCAGCATGACAGCCCGCACCCCCATTTCACCCCTCCACTTT
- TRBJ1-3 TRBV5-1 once CASSPRDTGNTIYF TGCGCCAGCAGCCCCCGGGACACTGGAAACACCATATATTTT
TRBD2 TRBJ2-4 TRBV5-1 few CASSKDTVAGFDIQYF TGCGCCAGCAGCAAGGACACCGTAGCGGGGTTTGACATTCAGTACTTC
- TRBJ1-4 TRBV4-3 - CASSPSGGWNEKLFF TGCGCCAGCAGCCCCTCCGGGGGTTGGAATGAAAAACTGTTTTTT
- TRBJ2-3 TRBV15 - CATSSRGSGTDTQYF TGTGCCACCAGCAGCCGGGGGTCAGGCACAGATACGCAGTATTTT
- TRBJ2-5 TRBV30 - CAWRRGNGVGETQYF TGTGCCTGGAGGAGGGGGAACGGGGTAGGGGAGACCCAGTACTTC
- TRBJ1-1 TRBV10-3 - CAIGGGVEAFF TGTGCCATCGGGGGAGGAGTTGAAGCTTTCTTT
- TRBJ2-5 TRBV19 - CASSRKDILVETQYF TGTGCCAGTAGTAGAAAGGACATCCTGGTGGAGACCCAGTACTTC
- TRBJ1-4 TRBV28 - CASSLVGGDEKLFF TGTGCCAGCAGTTTAGTGGGGGGGGATGAAAAACTGTTTTTT
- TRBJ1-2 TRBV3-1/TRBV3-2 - CASSHTPGGDGYTF TGTGCCAGCAGCCACACACCGGGAGGGGATGGCTACACCTTC
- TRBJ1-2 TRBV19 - CASSTSGGYYGYTF TGTGCCAGTAGTACCTCGGGGGGGTACTATGGCTACACCTTC
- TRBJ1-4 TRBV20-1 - CSASLAEKLFF TGCAGTGCATCGCTAGCGGAAAAACTGTTTTTT
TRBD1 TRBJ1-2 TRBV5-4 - CASSLGSRTGNYGYTF TGTGCCAGCAGCTTGGGGTCGCGGACAGGGAACTATGGCTACACCTTC
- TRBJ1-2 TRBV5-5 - CASSPVQDGYTF TGTGCCAGCAGCCCCGTCCAGGATGGCTACACCTTC
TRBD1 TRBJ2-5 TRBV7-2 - CASSLAGTGKETQYF TGTGCCAGCAGCTTAGCCGGGACAGGGAAAGAGACCCAGTACTTC
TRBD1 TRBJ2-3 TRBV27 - CASSSTGRTQYF TGTGCCAGCAGTTCGACAGGGCGAACGCAGTATTTT
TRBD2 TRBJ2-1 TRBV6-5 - CASSLTLAGDNEQFF TGTGCCAGCAGTTTGACCCTAGCGGGGGACAATGAGCAGTTCTTC
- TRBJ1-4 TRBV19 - CASSIDRGEKLFF TGTGCCAGTAGCATCGACAGAGGTGAAAAACTGTTTTTT
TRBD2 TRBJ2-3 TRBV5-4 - CASSLTGGSVTQYF TGTGCCAGCAGCCTGACGGGGGGTAGCGTTACGCAGTATTTT
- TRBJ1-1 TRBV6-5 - CASTRRGNTEAFF TGTGCCAGCACTCGACGGGGGAACACTGAAGCTTTCTTT
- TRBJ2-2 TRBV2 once CASSPRSLKNTGELFF TGTGCCAGCAGTCCCAGGTCCCTAAAGAACACCGGGGAGCTGTTTTTT
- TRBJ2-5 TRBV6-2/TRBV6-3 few CASSLMRGGGETQYF TGTGCCAGCAGTCTCATGCGGGGAGGAGGAGAGACCCAGTACTTC
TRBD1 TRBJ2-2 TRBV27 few CASSFTTGWAGELFF TGTGCCAGCAGTTTTACGACAGGGTGGGCCGGGGAGCTGTTTTTT
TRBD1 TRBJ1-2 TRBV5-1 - CASSQGVANYGYTF TGCGCCAGCAGCCAGGGGGTGGCTAACTATGGCTACACCTTC
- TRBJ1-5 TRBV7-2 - CASSIQDIQPQHF TGTGCCAGCAGCATACAGGATATTCAGCCCCAGCATTTT
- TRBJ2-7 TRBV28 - CASSILIDDRSSSYEQYF TGTGCCAGCAGTATCCTAATAGATGACAGGTCTAGCTCCTACGAGCAGTACTTC